This TCR beta chain was found in a study of T cells in Graves' hyperthyroidism and ophthalmopathy (dated by TCRdb to about 2019). Study-level background: Peripheral blood was sampled at the time of initial diagnosis, prior to any treatment. Thyroid tissue and blood T-cell repertoires from about six Graves' hyperthyroidism patients were also compared in the study. Prospective prediction of ophthalmopathy was tested in an independent validation cohort consisting of under 20 hyperthyroidism patients and some 17 patients who later progressed to ophthalmopathy. Once sampling was done, hyperthyroidism patients were given methimazole at a starting dose of 30 mg daily, whereas ophthalmopathy patients were given high-dose intravenous methylprednisolone. The 95 to 100 discovery patients were randomly divided into training and test sets at a 7:3 ratio. TCR V-J signatures able to tell the groups apart were searched for in a discovery cohort of more than 90 patients, of whom more than 40 had Graves' ophthalmopathy and roughly 57 had stable Graves' hyperthyroidism. According to the paper, TCR Vbeta CDR3 sequencing was carried out on some 130 peripheral blood samples, which came from about 45 ophthalmopathy, 80 or so hyperthyroidism and roughly 17 progressor patients. On the study overall, not on this receptor specifically: A 13 V-J signature model separated ophthalmopathy from stable hyperthyroidism, with around 91% sensitivity and roughly 82% specificity in cross-validation and 80%/75% in testing. Most expanded thyroid clonotypes (frequency above 0.001) were also detected in blood, suggesting blood repertoires may reflect thyroid immune responses. No statistical method was used to set the sample size in advance, and investigators knew the group allocation. In validation, the model predicted progression to ophthalmopathy with 55% to 71% sensitivity and over 72% specificity, a median of 6.5 months before onset.

The sample holds many counts of this clonotype. Its antigen specificity is not known. No quality values exist for individual bases; no much larger clone is one base distant. Between the V and J ends, shortened by 9 bases and 6 bases respectively, the junction contains 20 bases. CDR1 and CDR2 are drawn from the germline V gene: SNHLY, FYNNEI. The CDR3 runs 14 amino acids, cysteine and phenylalanine included. Just the 42-base CDR3 DNA is kept, in frame starting at base 1. A patient counted as having stable Graves' hyperthyroidism if no progression to ophthalmopathy occurred over 18 months of follow-up. The hyperthyroidism patients were between 18 and 65 years old and newly diagnosed, with a disease duration of less than 2 months. Any patient with an uncontrolled infection, another autoimmune disease, pregnancy or lactation was excluded. Diagnoses were based on clinical symptoms, serum thyroxine and TRAb, thyroid ultrasound and orbital computed tomography. Ficoll-Paque density gradient centrifugation was used to isolate PBMCs from around 9.1 ml of fresh peripheral blood. Total RNA was extracted using Trizol reagent, and RNA quality was assessed on an Agilent 2100 Bioanalyzer.

TCR beta CDR3 regions were amplified from RNA transcripts. A first-round RT-PCR of the TCR CDR3 used the HTBI primer set with the Qiagen OneStep RT-PCR kit. Libraries were constructed in a second round of multiplex PCR, after which size selection and purification were carried out. Sequencing of the libraries was done on an Illumina HiSeq2000 using paired-end 100 bp reads. The source study handled its data this way. Raw data were processed with SOAPnuke, discarding reads with adapters, uncalled bases, mean Phred below 15, or no exact constant-primer or identifier match. COPE v1.2.5 was used to merge the high-quality paired reads, and each unique nucleotide sequence was defined as a clonotype. Clonotypes were aligned to IMGT TRBV, TRBD and TRBJ reference segments using MiTCR v1.1. Analysis was restricted to V-J combinations with a frequency above 0.0001, which covered about 99% of repertoires. A TCS score was defined as the ratio of F50 (clonal expansion) to E x V (chaos), with BLOSUM62-based TCRdist applied between CDR3 peptides within each V-J. Welch's t-statistics and random forest reduced just over 500 V-J features to around 14, which were used in a naive Bayes classifier (R e1071). Using fastp trimming at Q25 and MiXCR clonotype assembly, TCRdb reanalyzed the public sequencing data and kept in-frame beta chains. Under each unique CDR3 protein, matching rows form one entry showing the most common genes and DNA. V and J calls and clone size were set by TCRdb, not the authors. This sample comprises around 520,000 distinct CDR3 sequences, roughly 14% of them detected only once. The ten largest clones add up to roughly 17% of the sample.

Sequencing used blood. This TCR was recovered from a woman between 18 and 30 years old with Graves' hyperthyroidism. The V and J segments used are TRBV2 and TRBJ1-1, and perhaps TRBD1 as D gene, on 6 matching bases. In nucleotide form, the sequence is TGTGCCAGTACCCCCGAACAGGGATGGCCTGAAGCTTTCTTT. Its protein product is CASTPEQGWPEAFF. The CDR3 plus the reference TRBV2 and TRBJ1-1 genes for the other parts give the full variable domain: EPEVTQTPSHQVTQMGQEVILRCVPISNHLYFYWYRQILGQKVEFLVSFYNNEISEKSEIFDDQFSVERPDGSNFTLKIRSTKLEDSAMYFCASTPEQGWPEAFFGQGTRLTVV.